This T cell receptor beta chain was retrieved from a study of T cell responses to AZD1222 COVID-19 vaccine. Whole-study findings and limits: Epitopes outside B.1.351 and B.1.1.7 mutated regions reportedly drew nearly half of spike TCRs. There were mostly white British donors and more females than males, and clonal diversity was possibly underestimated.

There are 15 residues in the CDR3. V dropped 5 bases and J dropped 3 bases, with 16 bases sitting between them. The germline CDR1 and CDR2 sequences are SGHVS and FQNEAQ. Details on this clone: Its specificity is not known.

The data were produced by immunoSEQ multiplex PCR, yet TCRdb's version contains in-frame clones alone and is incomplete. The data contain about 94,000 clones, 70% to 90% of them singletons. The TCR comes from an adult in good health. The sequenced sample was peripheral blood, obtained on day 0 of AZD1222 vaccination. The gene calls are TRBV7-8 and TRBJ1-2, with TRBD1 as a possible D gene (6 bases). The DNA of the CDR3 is TGTGCCAGCAGCCCGTCTCCGGGGGCTGACTATGGCTACACCTTC. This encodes CASSPSPGADYGYTF.